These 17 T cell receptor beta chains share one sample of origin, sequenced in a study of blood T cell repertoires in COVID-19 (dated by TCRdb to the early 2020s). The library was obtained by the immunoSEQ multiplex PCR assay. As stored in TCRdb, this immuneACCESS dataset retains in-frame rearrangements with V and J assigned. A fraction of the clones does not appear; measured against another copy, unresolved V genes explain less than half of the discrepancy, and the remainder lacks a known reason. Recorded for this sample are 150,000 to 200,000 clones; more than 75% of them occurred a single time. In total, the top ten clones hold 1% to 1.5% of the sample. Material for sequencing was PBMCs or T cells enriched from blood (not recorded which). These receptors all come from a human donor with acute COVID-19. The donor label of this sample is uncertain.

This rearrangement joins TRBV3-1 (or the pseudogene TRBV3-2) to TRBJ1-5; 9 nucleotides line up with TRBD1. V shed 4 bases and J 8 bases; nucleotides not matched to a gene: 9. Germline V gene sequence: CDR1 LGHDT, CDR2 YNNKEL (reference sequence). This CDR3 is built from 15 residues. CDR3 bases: TGTGCCAGCAGCCCGGGACAGGGTGGTAGGGAGCCCCAGCATTTT. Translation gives CASSPGQGGREPQHF.

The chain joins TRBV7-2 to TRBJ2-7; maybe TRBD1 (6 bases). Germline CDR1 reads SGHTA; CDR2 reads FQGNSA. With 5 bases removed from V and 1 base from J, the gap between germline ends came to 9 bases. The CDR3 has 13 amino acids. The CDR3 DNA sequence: TGTGCCAGCAGCCTAAGGGGGTCCTACGAGCAGTACTTC. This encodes CASSLRGSYEQYF.

The CDR3 spells CASSTRGAEETQYF. In DNA, the CDR3 is TGTGCCAGCAGTACGCGAGGAGCGGAGGAGACCCAGTACTTC. The chain recombines TRBV5-5 with TRBJ2-5; maybe TRBD2 (5 bases). Looked up from germline, CDR1 is SGHKS and CDR2 is YYEKEE (reference sequence). The length of the CDR3 is 14 residues. V was shortened by 5 bases and J by 5 bases, with 16 bases between the two germline ends.

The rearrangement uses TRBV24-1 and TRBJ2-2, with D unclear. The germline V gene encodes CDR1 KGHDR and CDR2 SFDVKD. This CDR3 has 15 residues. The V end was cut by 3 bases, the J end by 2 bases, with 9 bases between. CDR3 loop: CATSDHTSNTGELFF. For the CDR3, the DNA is TGTGCCACCAGTGATCACACCTCAAACACCGGGGAGCTGTTTTTT.

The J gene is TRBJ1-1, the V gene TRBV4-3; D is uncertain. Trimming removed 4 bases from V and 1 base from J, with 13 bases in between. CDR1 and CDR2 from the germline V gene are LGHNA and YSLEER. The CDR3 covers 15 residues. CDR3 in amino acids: CASSRLSTGNTEAFF. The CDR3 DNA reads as TGCGCCAGCAGCCGCCTGTCCACGGGGAACACTGAAGCTTTCTTT.

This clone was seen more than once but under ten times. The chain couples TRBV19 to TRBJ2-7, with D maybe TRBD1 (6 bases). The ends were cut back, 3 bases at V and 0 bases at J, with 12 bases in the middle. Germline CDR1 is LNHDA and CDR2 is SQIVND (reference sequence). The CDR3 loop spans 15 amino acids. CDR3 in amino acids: CASSIAHRASYEQYF. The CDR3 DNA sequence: TGTGCCAGTAGTATCGCCCACAGGGCCTCCTACGAGCAGTACTTC. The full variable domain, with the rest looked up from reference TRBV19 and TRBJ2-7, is DGGITQSPKYLFRKEGQNVTLSCEQNLNHDAMYWYRQDPGQGLRLIYYSQIVNDFQKGDIAEGYSVSREKKESFPLTVTSAQKNPTAFYLCASSIAHRASYEQYFGPGTRLTVT.

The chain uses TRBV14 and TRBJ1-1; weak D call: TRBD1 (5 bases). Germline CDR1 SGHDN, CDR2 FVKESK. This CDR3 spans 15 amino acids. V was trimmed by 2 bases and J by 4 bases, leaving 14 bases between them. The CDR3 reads CASSQPRGRVTEAFF. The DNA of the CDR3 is TGTGCCAGCAGCCAACCCCGAGGCAGGGTCACTGAAGCTTTCTTT. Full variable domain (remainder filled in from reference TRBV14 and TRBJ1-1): EAGVTQFPSHSVIEKGQTVTLRCDPISGHDNLYWYRRVMGKEIKFLLHFVKESKQDESGMPNNRFLAERTGGTYSTLKVQPAELEDSGVYFCASSQPRGRVTEAFFGQGTRLTVV.

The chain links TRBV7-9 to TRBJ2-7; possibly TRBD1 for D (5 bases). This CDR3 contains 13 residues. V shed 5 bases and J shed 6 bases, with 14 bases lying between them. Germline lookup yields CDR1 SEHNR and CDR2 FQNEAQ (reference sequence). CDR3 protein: CASSPASRGEQYF. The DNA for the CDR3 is TGTGCCAGCAGCCCCGCCAGTAGGGGCGAGCAGTACTTC.

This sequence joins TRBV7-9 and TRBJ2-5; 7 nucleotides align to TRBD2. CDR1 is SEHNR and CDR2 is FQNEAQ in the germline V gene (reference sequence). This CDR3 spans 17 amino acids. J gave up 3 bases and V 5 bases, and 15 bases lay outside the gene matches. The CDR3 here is CASSPAHWGGEEETQYF. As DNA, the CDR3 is TGTGCCAGCAGCCCCGCCCACTGGGGGGGTGAGGAAGAGACCCAGTACTTC.

The CDR3 here is CASSLMGDPGANVLTF. Here the CDR3 DNA reads TGTGCCAGCAGCTTGATGGGAGACCCTGGGGCCAACGTCCTGACTTTC. The V call is TRBV5-6, the J call TRBJ2-6, with TRBD2 as a possible D gene (5 bases). Trimming removed 1 base from V and 2 bases from J, with 10 bases in between. This CDR3 is 16 amino acids long. Germline V CDR1 and CDR2: SGHDT, YYEEEE.

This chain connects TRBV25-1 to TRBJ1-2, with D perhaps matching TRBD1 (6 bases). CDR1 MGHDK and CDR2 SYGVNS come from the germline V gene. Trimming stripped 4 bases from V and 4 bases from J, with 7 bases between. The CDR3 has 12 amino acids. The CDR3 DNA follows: TGTGCCAGCAGTGGGACAGCCTATGGCTACACCTTC. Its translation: CASSGTAYGYTF.

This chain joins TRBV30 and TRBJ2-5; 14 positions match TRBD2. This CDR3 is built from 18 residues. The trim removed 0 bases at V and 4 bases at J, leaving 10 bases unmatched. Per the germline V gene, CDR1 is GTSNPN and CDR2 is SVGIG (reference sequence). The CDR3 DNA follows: TGTGCCTGGAGTGTTTGGGAGGGGACTAGCGGGGGCGCAGAGACCCAGTACTTC. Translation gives CAWSVWEGTSGGAETQYF.

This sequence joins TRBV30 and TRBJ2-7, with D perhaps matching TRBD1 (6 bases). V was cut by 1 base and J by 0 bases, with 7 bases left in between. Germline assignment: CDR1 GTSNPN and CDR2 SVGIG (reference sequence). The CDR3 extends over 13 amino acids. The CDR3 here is CAWSGGRSYEQYF. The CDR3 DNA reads TGTGCCTGGAGTGGGGGGCGCTCCTACGAGCAGTACTTC.

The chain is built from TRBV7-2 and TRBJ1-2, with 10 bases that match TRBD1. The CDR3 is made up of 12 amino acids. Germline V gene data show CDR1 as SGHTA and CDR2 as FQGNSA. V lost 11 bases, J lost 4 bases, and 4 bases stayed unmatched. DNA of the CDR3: TGTGCCGAGCGGGACAGGGGCTATGGCTACACCTTC. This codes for CAERDRGYGYTF. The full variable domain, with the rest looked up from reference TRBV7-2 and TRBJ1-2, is GAGVSQSPSNKVTEKGKDVELRCDPISGHTALYWYRQSLGQGLEFLIYFQGNSAPDKSGLPSDRFSAERTGGSVSTLTIQRTQQEDSAVYLCAERDRGYGYTFGSGTRLTVV.

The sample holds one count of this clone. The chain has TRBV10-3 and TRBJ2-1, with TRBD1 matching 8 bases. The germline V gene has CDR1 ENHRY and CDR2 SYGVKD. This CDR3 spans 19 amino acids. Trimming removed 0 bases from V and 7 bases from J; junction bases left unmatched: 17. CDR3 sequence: CAISESWVTTGDGENEQFF. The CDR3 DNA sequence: TGTGCCATCAGTGAGTCTTGGGTGACGACAGGGGATGGTGAGAATGAGCAGTTCTTC.

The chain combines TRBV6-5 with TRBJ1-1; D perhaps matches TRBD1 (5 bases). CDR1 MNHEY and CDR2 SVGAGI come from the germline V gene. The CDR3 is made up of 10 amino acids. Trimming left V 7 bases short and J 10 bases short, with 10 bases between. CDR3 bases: TGTGCCAGCAAGGCAGGGCGAGCTTTCTTT. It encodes CASKAGRAFF.

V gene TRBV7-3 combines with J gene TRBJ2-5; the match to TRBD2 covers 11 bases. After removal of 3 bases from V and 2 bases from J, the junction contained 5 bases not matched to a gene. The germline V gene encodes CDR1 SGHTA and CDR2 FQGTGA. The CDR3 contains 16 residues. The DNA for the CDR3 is TGTGCCAGCAGCTTTCCACTAGCGGGGGAACAAGAGACCCAGTACTTC. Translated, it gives CASSFPLAGEQETQYF.